This T cell receptor (beta chain) is from a study of shared clonotypes between healthy human individuals. As regards this clone: Antigen: not known. Within the sample, other DNA sequences also encode this same CDR3.

The V and J ends lost 5 bases and 4 bases, in that order; junction bases with no gene match: 3. CDR1 and CDR2 (germline): LNHDA, SQIVND (reference sequence). This CDR3 comprises 13 residues. Findings and limits, study-wide: The study generally estimated greater richness for naive than memory subsets. Clonotype sharing among donors was thought likely to change with sequencing depth. Though the depth was large, rarefaction showed that sorted-subset sequencing was incomplete.

Assay used: immunoSEQ multiplex PCR; TCRdb lists only in-frame clones, some missing. The profile shows 2,100,000 or so clones, around 95% of them singletons. The TCR was taken from a man between 18 and 35 years old in good health. The rearrangement uses TRBV19 and TRBJ2-7; the match to TRBD1 covers 9 bases. The sequenced sample consisted of naive CD4+ T cells sorted from blood. As to subset: CD45RA+ positively selected. This CDR3 reads CASSRQGGYEQYF. In DNA, the CDR3 is TGTGCCAGTAGTCGACAGGGGGGATACGAGCAGTACTTC.